This paragraph reports one TCR beta chain. Only a few counts were recorded for this clonotype. The specificity of this receptor is unknown. Per-base qualities were not stored, and no clone one base away is much larger. The library was generated by 5' RACE. For sequencing, an Illumina HiSeq 2500 was employed. A second PCR of roughly 7 to 11 cycles was performed with a sample-barcoded 5' primer and a J-beta primer mix. A template-switch 5' adaptor carrying 12 random nucleotides introduced a unique molecular identifier onto each TCR beta cDNA molecule. At least 2.5 million CDR3-containing paired-end reads were obtained from each sample. All of the RNA was converted into first-strand cDNA using the Mint cDNA synthesis kit, with a TRBC-specific oligonucleotide serving as the primer. After uracil-DNA glycosylase treatment, a first 18-cycle PCR used universal primers M1SS and BC2_uni_R on all cDNA. Regarding the original processing steps: Each sample was normalized by randomly selecting 1 million high-quality reads, each carrying a distinct molecular identifier. Reads with shared molecular identifiers were discarded instead of being binned into consensus sequences. MiTCR, with a Q25 quality threshold and the strictest error-elimination algorithm, was used for CDR3 identification, clonotype clustering and error correction. Lower-bound total TCR beta diversity was estimated with a nonparametric unseen species model using Euler transformation. TCRdb reran the public reads through fastp at Q25 and MiXCR, keeping productive beta chains. Here each entry gathers all rows of one CDR3 protein and keeps the most common genes and DNA. The V and J calls were determined by TCRdb, not by the authors. A total of over 700,000 distinct CDR3 sequences appear in this sample, roughly 25% of them only once. The leading ten clones occupy 9.4% of the sample.

The roughly 39 donors, aged 6 to 90 years, were systemically healthy Caucasian individuals from Russia. Each donor gave approximately 9.3 milliliters of peripheral blood, collected into EDTA-treated Vacutainer tubes. Ficoll-Paque density-gradient centrifugation was used to isolate PBMCs, with at least 7 million obtained per sample. Trizol reagent was used to extract total RNA from PBMCs, with at least 5 micrograms per sample. For every donor, an aliquot of PBMCs went through flow cytometry to measure the percentages of naive CD45RAhigh/CD27high T cells. At the junction V is shortened by 0 bases and J by 7 bases, with 21 bases in between. The germline V gene encodes CDR1 MNHEY and CDR2 SVGAGI. Its CDR3 holds 17 amino acids, cysteine through phenylalanine. Only the CDR3 region is kept as DNA, spanning 51 bases read in frame from base 1. This entry belongs to a study of blood T cells in healthy people across ages (dated by TCRdb to 2015 to 2017). At the level of the whole study: In model experiments, template switching captured about one uniquely barcoded TCR beta cDNA molecule for every two T cells. The donors were divided into four age groups: young (average approximately 15 years), middle-aged (under 40), aged (about 61) and long-lived (roughly 82). Two additional independent replicas of 1 million unique cDNA reads from the same blood draw were analyzed for two donors (one aged 18 to 30 and one aged 80 or older). To track age-related changes in TCR beta repertoire diversity, the study relied on deep sequencing normalized with unique cDNA molecular identifiers.

Beyond this particular receptor, the publication reports: Bulk unsorted PBMC profiling prevented conclusive comparison of naive and antigen-experienced compartments. Compared with the aged group, the long-lived group had more naive CD4+ T cells, fewer expanded clones and increased TCR diversity, suggesting age selection. Estimates of total diversity based on one million sequenced T cells were regarded as lower bounds and as underestimates. Because donor CMV infection status was unknown, age-related changes in expanded clonotypes were potentially confounded. Observed TCR beta diversity correlated strongly with the percentage of naive T cells measured by flow cytometry. Observed TCR beta diversity per million T cells fell roughly linearly with age, and a significant reduction was already apparent by age roughly 40.

This sample also appeared in a second study, on T cells of mothers and their children. As that second paper reports: Nine systemically healthy Caucasian individuals served as donors, namely three mothers together with their six children. cDNA synthesis consumed the entire amount of extracted RNA, loaded at about 1.5 ug RNA in each 15 ul reaction. In the second PCR, the M1S primer added sample barcodes and 2-4 random nucleotides. Each mother yielded over 9.5 million TCR beta CDR3 reads and each child roughly 3.1 million reads. In both related and unrelated pairs, thymic selection shapes the output of TCR recombination in a similar way, with inherited differences having only a minor effect. Normalized repertoire overlap was always slightly but never significantly higher in related than unrelated mother-child pairs. Persistent microchimeric T cell clones were not detected, at a sensitivity of approximately 93 clones per million clonotypes. Deep NGS was used in the study to compare the TCR beta repertoires of mothers and children and to look for features that separate related mother-child pairs from unrelated individuals. The mean age was around 40 +/- 4 years for the mothers and roughly 11 +/- 4 years for the children. After adapter ligation was performed with NEBNext reagents, the libraries were sequenced on an Illumina HiSeq 2000 with 100+100 nt paired-end reads. Mother and child libraries were prepared a month apart and sequenced in separate runs to prevent cross-contamination. Each donor had between 500,000 and 2,000,000 distinct TCR beta clonotypes identified. Naive TCR beta clonotypes were estimated from low-frequency clonotypes matched to each donor's FACS-determined naive share, without sorting.

This TCR derives from a boy aged 10-17 years in good health. Sample: blood. This sequence uses TRBV6-5 and TRBJ1-2, with TRBD1 as a weak D call on 5 bases. The CDR3 protein is CASSYSGNRDVGGGYTF. The nucleotide sequence reads as follows: TGTGCCAGCAGTTACTCCGGGAACCGGGACGTCGGGGGTGGCTACACCTTC.